A selection of T cell receptor beta chains follows, all from one sample in a study of graft-versus-host responses after intestinal transplantation. These receptors have no known antigen. Sequencing was performed with immunoSEQ multiplex PCR; in TCRdb, only in-frame clones are kept and a portion is missing. This repertoire shows around 67,000 clones, 90% found once; its top ten account for about 4.3%. The sequencing here drew on unstimulated CD8+ T cells sorted from spleen or lymph node cells, taken before transplant. Receptors were obtained from a human donor who was the organ donor for an intestinal transplant. The CDR3 runs from the conserved cysteine through the conserved F or W. Fields, in order: CDR3 protein, CDR3 DNA, J gene, V gene, clone size, D gene. D genes are given only for firm matches. Expanded clones are given a class, and other clones once, few, many or no size at all.

cdr3_aa: CASSEGDRESSGYTF
cdr3_nt: TGTGCCAGCAGTGAAGGGGACAGGGAGTCCAGTGGCTACACCTTC
j_call: TRBJ1-2
v_call: TRBV6-1
clone_size: NA
d_call: TRBD1

cdr3_aa: CAWSFGETQYF
cdr3_nt: TGTGCCTGGAGTTTTGGCGAGACCCAGTACTTC
j_call: TRBJ2-5
v_call: TRBV30
clone_size: few
d_call: NA

cdr3_aa: CASSQGTSGLNEQFF
cdr3_nt: TGTGCCAGCAGCCAAGGGACTAGCGGCCTTAATGAGCAGTTCTTC
j_call: TRBJ2-1
v_call: TRBV11-2
clone_size: NA
d_call: TRBD2

cdr3_aa: CASSFGDRVNTEAFF
cdr3_nt: TGTGCCAGCAGTTTCGGAGACAGAGTGAACACTGAAGCTTTCTTT
j_call: TRBJ1-1
v_call: TRBV27
clone_size: once
d_call: NA

cdr3_aa: CASSYYYRGTNYGYTF
cdr3_nt: TGTGCCAGCAGTTACTACTACAGGGGGACTAACTATGGCTACACCTTC
j_call: TRBJ1-2
v_call: TRBV6-5
clone_size: NA
d_call: TRBD1

cdr3_aa: CAYLPGLAGGTTDTQYF
cdr3_nt: TGTGCCTACCTCCCGGGACTAGCGGGGGGTACGACAGATACGCAGTATTTT
j_call: TRBJ2-3
v_call: TRBV30
clone_size: NA
d_call: TRBD2

cdr3_aa: CASSRDSSMGNQPQHF
cdr3_nt: TGTGCCAGCAGTCGGGACAGTTCTATGGGCAATCAGCCCCAGCATTTT
j_call: TRBJ1-5
v_call: TRBV12-1
clone_size: NA
d_call: NA

cdr3_aa: CASRHPSGGVGDEQFF
cdr3_nt: TGTGCCAGCAGGCATCCTAGCGGGGGGGTGGGGGATGAGCAGTTCTTC
j_call: TRBJ2-1
v_call: TRBV2
clone_size: NA
d_call: TRBD2

cdr3_aa: CAWEFQGSYNEQFF
cdr3_nt: TGTGCCTGGGAGTTTCAGGGATCCTACAATGAGCAGTTCTTC
j_call: TRBJ2-1
v_call: TRBV30
clone_size: NA
d_call: NA

cdr3_aa: CASSLVRGGNTEAFF
cdr3_nt: TGCGCCAGCAGCTTGGTCCGGGGGGGAAACACTGAAGCTTTCTTT
j_call: TRBJ1-1
v_call: TRBV5-1
clone_size: NA
d_call: NA

cdr3_aa: CASSFAGRNTEAFF
cdr3_nt: TGTGCCAGCAGTTTTGCGGGGAGGAACACTGAAGCTTTCTTT
j_call: TRBJ1-1
v_call: TRBV28
clone_size: NA
d_call: NA

cdr3_aa: CARRGPGHLTDTQYF
cdr3_nt: TGTGCCAGGAGGGGCCCGGGACACCTCACAGATACGCAGTATTTT
j_call: TRBJ2-3
v_call: TRBV2
clone_size: NA
d_call: NA

cdr3_aa: CASSQIGQGFGAFF
cdr3_nt: TGTGCCAGCAGCCAAATCGGACAGGGGTTTGGTGCTTTCTTT
j_call: TRBJ1-1
v_call: TRBV14
clone_size: NA
d_call: TRBD1